This T cell receptor beta chain was identified in a study of cytomegalovirus exposure and HLA in healthy donors. Study-wide findings and caveats: Trimming of TCR beta V- and J-genes showed a link, identified in a later analysis, to a missense DCLRE1C variant. Common viral pathogens seemed to be connected with several of the most significant clusters, according to a later analysis. In a later analysis, CMV-associated beta chains were mostly HLA-associated, it appeared.

In the case of this clone: Its target is not known.

The PCR ran on 60 Vbeta and 13 Jbeta primers. Clones were sequenced by immunoSEQ multiplex PCR, and TCRdb holds only the in-frame ones, with some missing. The sample yields 90,000 to 150,000 clones, roughly 79% seen once. V shed 6 bases, J shed 0 bases, and the junction held 4 bases outside the gene matches. The germline V gene encodes CDR1 MGHDK and CDR2 SYGVNS. There are 15 residues in the CDR3. Unrecorded immune exposures were likely, despite nominal health at sampling. This sequence joins TRBV25-1 and TRBJ2-2, with 7 bases matching TRBD1. The clonotype comes from a woman in her thirties or forties in good health and CMV-seronegative. Sequenced: PBMCs. Here the CDR3 reads CASRRGTANTGELFF. In nucleotides, the CDR3 is TGTGCCAGCAGGAGGGGGACAGCGAACACCGGGGAGCTGTTTTTT.